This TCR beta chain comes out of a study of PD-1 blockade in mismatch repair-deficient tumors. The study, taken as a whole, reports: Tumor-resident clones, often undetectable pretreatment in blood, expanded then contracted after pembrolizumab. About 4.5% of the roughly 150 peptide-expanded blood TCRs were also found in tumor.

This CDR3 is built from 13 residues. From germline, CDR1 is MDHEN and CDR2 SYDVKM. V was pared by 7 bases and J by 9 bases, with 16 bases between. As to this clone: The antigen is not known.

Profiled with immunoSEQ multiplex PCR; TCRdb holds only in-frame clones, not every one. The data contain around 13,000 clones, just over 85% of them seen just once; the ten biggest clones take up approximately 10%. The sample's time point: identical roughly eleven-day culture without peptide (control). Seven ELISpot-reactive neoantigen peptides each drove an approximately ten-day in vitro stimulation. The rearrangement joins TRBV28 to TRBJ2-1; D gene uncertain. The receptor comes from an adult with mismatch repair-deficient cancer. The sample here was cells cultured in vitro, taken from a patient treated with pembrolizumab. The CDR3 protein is CASTTFPGGEQFF. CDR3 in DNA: TGTGCCAGCACCACGTTCCCGGGCGGTGAGCAGTTCTTC.